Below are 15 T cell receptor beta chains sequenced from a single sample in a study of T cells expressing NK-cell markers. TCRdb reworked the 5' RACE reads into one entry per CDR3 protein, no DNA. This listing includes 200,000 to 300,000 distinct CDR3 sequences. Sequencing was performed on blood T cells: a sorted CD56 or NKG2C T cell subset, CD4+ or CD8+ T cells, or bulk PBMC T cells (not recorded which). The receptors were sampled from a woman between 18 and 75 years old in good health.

The CDR3 sequence: CASSLGGLTNTEAFF. J is TRBJ1-1 and V is TRBV18; TCRdb lists TRBD1, though no DNA is available to test this call. Germline CDR1 and CDR2: KGHSH and LQKENI. The CDR3 is 15 residues long. Filled out from reference TRBV18 and TRBJ1-1, the complete variable domain reads NAGVMQNPRHLVRRRGQEARLRCSPMKGHSHVYWYRQLPEEGLKFMVYLQKENIIDESGMPKERFSAEFPKEGPSILRIQQVVRGDSAAYFCASSLGGLTNTEAFFGQGTRLTVV.

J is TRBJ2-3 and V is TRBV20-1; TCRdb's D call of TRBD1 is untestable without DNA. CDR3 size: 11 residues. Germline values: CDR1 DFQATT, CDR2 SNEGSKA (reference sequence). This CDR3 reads CSARRGDTQYF.

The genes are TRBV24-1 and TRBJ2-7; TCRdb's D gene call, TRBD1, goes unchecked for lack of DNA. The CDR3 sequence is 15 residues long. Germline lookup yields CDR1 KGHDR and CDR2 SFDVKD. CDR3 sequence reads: CATSDPRGGGSEQYF.

The chain's CDR3 is CSVGEGSGYGYTF. The chain uses TRBV29-1 and TRBJ1-2. This CDR3 is 13 amino acids long. CDR1 is SQVTM, CDR2 ANQGSEA, per germline. The variable domain in full, with the rest retrieved from reference TRBV29-1 and TRBJ1-2, is SAVISQKPSRDICQRGTSLTIQCQVDSQVTMMFWYRQQPGQSLTLIATANQGSEATYESGFVIDKFPISRPNLTFSTLTVSNMSPEDSSIYLCSVGEGSGYGYTFGSGTRLTVV.

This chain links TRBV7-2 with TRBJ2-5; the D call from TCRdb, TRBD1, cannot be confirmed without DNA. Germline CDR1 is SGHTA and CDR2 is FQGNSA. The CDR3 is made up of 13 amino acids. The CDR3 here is CASSSRQPPTQYF.

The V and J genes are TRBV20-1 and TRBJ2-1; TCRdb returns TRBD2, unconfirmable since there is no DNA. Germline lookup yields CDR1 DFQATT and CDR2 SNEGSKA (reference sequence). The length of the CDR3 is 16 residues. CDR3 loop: CSARVGERGTYNEQFF.

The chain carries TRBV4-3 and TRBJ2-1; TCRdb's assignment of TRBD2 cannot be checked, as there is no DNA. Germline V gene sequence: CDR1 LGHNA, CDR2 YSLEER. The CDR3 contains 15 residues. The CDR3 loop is CASSQVALADNEQFF.

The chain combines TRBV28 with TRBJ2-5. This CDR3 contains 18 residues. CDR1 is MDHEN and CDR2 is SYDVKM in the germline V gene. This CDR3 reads CASSRLGNNKGWGETQYF.

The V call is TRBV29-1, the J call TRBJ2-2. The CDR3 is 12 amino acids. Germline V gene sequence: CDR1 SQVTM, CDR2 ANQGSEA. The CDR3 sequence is CSATEYTGELFF.

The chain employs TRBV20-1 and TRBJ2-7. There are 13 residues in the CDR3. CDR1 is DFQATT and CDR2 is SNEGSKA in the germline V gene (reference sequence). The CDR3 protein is CSAEGPSRNEQYF.

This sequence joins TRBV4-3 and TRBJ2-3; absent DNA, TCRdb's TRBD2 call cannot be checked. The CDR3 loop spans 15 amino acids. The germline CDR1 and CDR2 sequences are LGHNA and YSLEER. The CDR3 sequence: CASSLSGRFTDTQYF.

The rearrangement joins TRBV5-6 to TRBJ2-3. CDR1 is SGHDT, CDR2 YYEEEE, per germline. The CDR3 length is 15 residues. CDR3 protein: CASSFRFSGTDTQYF. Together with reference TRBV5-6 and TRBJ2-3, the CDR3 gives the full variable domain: DAGVTQSPTHLIKTRGQQVTLRCSPKSGHDTVSWYQQALGQGPQFIFQYYEEEERQRGNFPDRFSGHQFPNYSSELNVNALLLGDSALYLCASSFRFSGTDTQYFGPGTRLTVL.

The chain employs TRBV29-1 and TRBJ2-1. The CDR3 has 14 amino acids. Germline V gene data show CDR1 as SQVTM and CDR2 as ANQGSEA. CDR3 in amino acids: CSVGNRGSYNEQFF.

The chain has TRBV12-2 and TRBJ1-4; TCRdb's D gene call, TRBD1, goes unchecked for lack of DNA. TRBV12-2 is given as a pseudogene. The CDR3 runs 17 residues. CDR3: CASRPPIGRTINEKLFF.

The CDR3 region is CASSLAGTDNEKLFF. This chain links TRBV5-1 with TRBJ1-4; the D gene TCRdb calls, TRBD1, cannot be checked with no DNA. Germline CDR1 is SGHRS and CDR2 is YFSETQ. The CDR3 length is 15 residues.